This passage covers 5 T cell receptor beta chains from one sample sequenced in a study of early stage breast cancer tumors. Assay used: immunoSEQ multiplex PCR; TCRdb lists only in-frame clones, some missing. The sample shows about 50,000 clones, 65% to 80% of them seen only once. Sequencing was carried out using blood. Receptors were obtained from a person in their twenties or thirties with breast cancer.

The gene calls are TRBV27 and TRBJ2-7, with 8 bases lining up with TRBD2. This CDR3 spans 17 amino acids. With V trimmed by 5 bases and J by 3 bases, 15 bases remained unmatched. Germline values: CDR1 MNHEY, CDR2 SMNVEV (reference sequence). The CDR3 DNA reads TGTGCCAGCAGTCCCCCGACTAGCGCCGGGAGTCACTACGAGCAGTACTTC. It encodes CASSPPTSAGSHYEQYF.

This sequence joins TRBV6-5 and TRBJ2-1, with 12 positions matching TRBD2. CDR1 MNHEY and CDR2 SVGAGI come from the germline V gene. The CDR3 has 14 residues. The ends lost 7 bases at V and 5 bases at J; junction bases unmatched: 3. CDR3 DNA: TGTGCCAGCAACGGACTAGCGGGGCACAATGAGCAGTTCTTC. Translation gives CASNGLAGHNEQFF.

This clone has just a few counts. V gene TRBV6-6 combines with J gene TRBJ1-1, with D unclear. There are 13 residues in the CDR3. Germline CDR1 and CDR2: MNHNY and SVGAGI (reference sequence). The ends were cut back, 7 bases at V and 0 bases at J, with 9 bases in the middle. The CDR3 loop is CASTANMNTEAFF. CDR3 nucleotide sequence: TGTGCCAGCACTGCCAACATGAACACTGAAGCTTTCTTT.

This clone was seen a few times. This chain links TRBV7-3 with TRBJ2-7; TRBD2 matches 10 bases. This CDR3 contains 16 residues. Germline V gives CDR1 SGHTA, CDR2 FQGTGA. V lost 1 base, J lost 6 bases, and 9 bases stayed unmatched. CDR3 loop: CASSLNPSGRGTEQYF. The CDR3 nucleotides are TGTGCCAGCAGCTTAAATCCCAGCGGGAGGGGAACCGAGCAGTACTTC.

The chain joins TRBV29-1 to TRBJ1-2; weak D call: TRBD1 (6 bases). Germline lookup yields CDR1 SQVTM and CDR2 ANQGSEA. The CDR3 length is 16 residues. The V end lost 0 bases, the J end lost 5 bases, and 19 bases lay between the germline ends. This CDR3 reads CSVEDGVWQGKYGYTF. The CDR3 DNA reads as TGCAGCGTTGAAGATGGGGTTTGGCAGGGGAAATATGGCTACACCTTC.